The T cell receptor (beta chain) under discussion was sequenced for a study of blood T cell repertoires in COVID-19. Study details: Acute and convalescent COVID-19 specimens originated in the United States, Italy and Spain. PBMCs, B-cell-depleted T cells, or T cells provided the cDNA or gDNA that made up the material.

Original processing notes: Amplification with reference gene primers provided the estimates of nucleated cell counts. Assay: immunoSEQ multiplex PCR; the TCRdb copy retains only in-frame clones and omits some. The V and J calls and the clone size are those of that table, but D and trimming were determined from the DNA. The sample has 200,000 to 250,000 clones, roughly four fifths seen once. With V trimmed by 2 bases and J by 0 bases, 3 bases remained unmatched. The CDR3 runs 16 residues. From germline, CDR1 is SGHNT and CDR2 YYREEE (reference sequence). The clonotype comes from a woman in her sixties with acute or convalescent COVID-19. Sequencing was performed on peripheral blood. J is TRBJ2-3 and V is TRBV5-4, with 10 bases aligning to TRBD2. In DNA form, the CDR3 reads TGTGCCAGCAGCTTTCCACTAGCGGGGAGCACAGATACGCAGTATTTT. This gives the protein CASSFPLAGSTDTQYF.